The sequence of this TCR beta chain was determined in a study of T-cell reconstitution after alpha-beta-depleted transplantation in children. Study-level findings and limits: T-cell counts and diversity were attributed mostly to newly produced T cells one year after transplant. In some patients, recipient T cells and intrathymic progenitors surviving conditioning explained high day-60 diversity.

In its sample, this clonotype was seen a few times. What it binds is not known. Germline V gives CDR1 MDHEN, CDR2 SYDVKM. The CDR3 is made up of 14 amino acids. Trimming took off 8 bases at V and 3 bases at J, with 14 bases between the two ends. Preparation of the TCRbeta library used unique molecular identifiers. TCRdb passed the PCR reads through MiXCR, listing each CDR3 protein once. Of about 600,000 distinct CDR3 sequences in the sample, 23% were seen once. The sample consisted of PBMCs, mostly from graft donor cells, taken 360 days after TCRalphabeta/CD19-depleted stem cell transplant. This receptor was obtained from a boy in the first two years of life who had a stem cell transplant for acute myeloid leukemia, so the T cells may come from the graft donor. This sequence joins TRBV28 and TRBJ2-1, with a weak D call TRBD2 (5 bases). For the CDR3, the DNA is TGTGCCAGCCAGACTAAATTGGACTACAATGAGCAGTTCTTC. Translated, it gives CASQTKLDYNEQFF.